This passage covers 2 T cell receptor beta chains from one sample sequenced in a study of T cells in Graves' hyperthyroidism and ophthalmopathy. Amplified TCR beta CDR3 regions derived from RNA transcripts. Carried out on the TCR CDR3, a first-round RT-PCR used the HTBI primer set. In TCRdb, the multiplex PCR reads were re-called with MiXCR into one record per CDR3 protein. The table shows 500,000 to 800,000 distinct CDR3 sequences, with about 15% occurring only once. Sequencing was performed on blood. The receptors come from a woman aged 45-65 years with Graves' ophthalmopathy.

The chain employs TRBV15 and TRBJ2-2, with D perhaps matching TRBD2 (5 bases). Germline V CDR1 and CDR2: LNHNV, YYDKDF (reference sequence). The CDR3 runs to 14 residues. Trimming cost V 3 bases and J 4 bases, with 9 bases left between them. The CDR3, as DNA: TGTGCCACCAGCAGGGACTCTTCCACCGGGGAGCTGTTTTTT. This codes for CATSRDSSTGELFF.

The CDR3 sequence is CASSRPSYEQYF. CDR3 nucleotide sequence: TGCGCCAGCAGCCGGCCCTCCTACGAGCAGTACTTC. This chain joins TRBV5-1 and TRBJ2-7; no definite D call. This CDR3 spans 12 amino acids. Germline V gene lookup returns CDR1 SGHRS and CDR2 YFSETQ. V lost 4 bases to trimming and J lost 0 bases, with 5 bases between them.